This TCR beta chain was identified during a study of regulatory T cells in long-lasting Graves disease. Study-wide context: More than 5 years of antithyroid drugs with positive TSH receptor antibodies defined persistent Graves' disease.

About this clonotype: One base separates it from a far larger clone, so it is likely a read error.

V dropped 5 bases and J dropped 3 bases, with 8 bases sitting between them. This CDR3 has 12 amino acids. Construction of the TCR beta libraries employed iRepertoire HTBI primers in conjunction with Arm-PCR of CDR3 regions. In TCRdb, the multiplex PCR reads were re-called with MiXCR into one record per CDR3 protein. Among more than 350,000 distinct CDR3 sequences, around 23% were seen once, and the ten largest hold around an eighth. Time point reported: persistent/refractory GD, antithyroid drugs over 5 years with positive TRAb. Making the TCR library involved RNA that had been extracted from PBMCs. Sample: peripheral blood mononuclear cells (PBMCs), taken when the disease was refractory, from a patient treated with antithyroid drugs. The chain is built from TRBV12-3 or TRBV12-4 and TRBJ2-7, with D hard to call. The TCR originated in a female donor with Graves disease. The CDR3 region is CASSKDDYEQYF. The CDR3 nucleotides read TGTGCCAGCAGTAAGGACGACTACGAGCAGTACTTC.